One and the same sample provided the 27 T cell receptor beta chains below, sequenced in a study of T cell responses to AZD1222 COVID-19 vaccine (dated by TCRdb to 2020 to 2022). The time point label for this specimen denotes: baseline before first vaccination. Library preparation was by the immunoSEQ multiplex PCR assay. The table comes from immuneACCESS by way of TCRdb, which keeps in-frame sequences with V and J called. Part of the clones is missing from these tables; in studies checked, under half for an unresolved V gene and the rest for unknown reasons. For this sample the table gives approximately 64,000 clones, of which roughly 84% were detected only once. 9.8% of the sample is held by the ten biggest clonotypes. The sequencing here drew on peripheral blood, taken on day 0 of AZD1222 vaccination. The source is an adult in good health.

The rearrangement links TRBV13 to TRBJ2-6; D is unclear. This CDR3 region has 16 residues. The germline gives CDR1 PRHDT, CDR2 FYEKMQ (reference sequence). V shed 1 base and J shed 0 bases, with 7 bases lying between them. For the CDR3, the DNA is TGTGCCAGCAGCTTAGACATCAGCTCTGGGGCCAACGTCCTGACTTTC. Protein sequence: CASSLDISSGANVLTF.

The rearrangement joins TRBV19 to TRBJ1-2, with D tentatively TRBD1 (6 bases). The CDR3 has 15 amino acids. Looked up from germline, CDR1 is LNHDA and CDR2 is SQIVND (reference sequence). V lost 7 bases to trimming and J lost 5 bases, with 20 bases between them. CDR3 DNA: TGTGCCAGTAACGGGGGCCCGCTAAATCGGTATGGCTACACCTTC. It encodes CASNGGPLNRYGYTF. The full variable domain, in which reference TRBV19 and TRBJ1-2 provide the parts outside the CDR3, is DGGITQSPKYLFRKEGQNVTLSCEQNLNHDAMYWYRQDPGQGLRLIYYSQIVNDFQKGDIAEGYSVSREKKESFPLTVTSAQKNPTAFYLCASNGGPLNRYGYTFGSGTRLTVV.

The rearrangement joins TRBV13 to TRBJ1-1; the match to TRBD1 covers 11 bases. V was clipped by 2 bases and J by 5 bases; unmatched bases: 7. The length of the CDR3 is 16 residues. Germline assignment: CDR1 PRHDT and CDR2 FYEKMQ (reference sequence). Written as DNA, the CDR3 is TGTGCCAGCAGCTTACGGACAGGGGGCGCGAGGACTGAAGCTTTCTTT. It encodes CASSLRTGGARTEAFF.

The chain combines TRBV6-2 or TRBV6-3 with TRBJ2-7; 11 nucleotides line up with TRBD1. The trim removed 2 bases at V and 2 bases at J, leaving 5 bases unmatched. The CDR3 runs to 16 residues. CDR1 is MNHEY and CDR2 is SVGEGT in the germline V gene. The CDR3 reads CASSYQLGQGAYEQYF. The CDR3 DNA reads TGTGCCAGCAGTTACCAATTGGGACAGGGGGCCTACGAGCAGTACTTC.

J is TRBJ2-1 and V is TRBV5-1; 15 bases align to TRBD2. V lost 4 bases, J lost 7 bases, and 6 bases stayed unmatched. Germline values: CDR1 SGHRS, CDR2 YFSETQ. The CDR3 covers 16 residues. CDR3 in DNA: TGCGCCAGCAGCGCGGGACTAGCGGGGGGAGTGAATGAGCAGTTCTTC. Encoded protein: CASSAGLAGGVNEQFF.

Concerning this clone itself: An end of the junction does not agree with germline; a read error may underlie this. The gene calls are TRBV11-2 and TRBJ2-5; TRBD1 matches 8 bases. The CDR3 loop spans 11 amino acids. Germline V gene lookup returns CDR1 SGHAT and CDR2 FQNNGV. The CDR3 DNA sequence: TGTGCCAGCAGACTTGGGGGACAGGAGCACTTC. This sequence encodes CASRLGGQEHF.

This clone was seen a handful of times. This chain joins TRBV12-2 and TRBJ1-4. TRBV12-2 is shown as a pseudogene. The length of the CDR3 is 15 residues. The CDR3 sequence: CASRLAPEEREKLFF. The CDR3 DNA follows: TGTGCAAGTCGCTTAGCGCCTGAGGAGCGGGAAAAACTGTTTTTT.

About this clone: The sample has other DNA sequences that encode this CDR3 too. The chain has TRBV5-1 and TRBJ2-7; TRBD1 matches at 7 bases. Germline V gene data show CDR1 as SGHRS and CDR2 as YFSETQ. This CDR3 contains 14 residues. Germline trimming cut 3 bases from V and 3 bases from J; bases unmatched to any gene: 6. The CDR3 bases are TGCGCCAGCAGCTCAGGGACAGTCAACTACGAGCAGTACTTC. Amino acid sequence: CASSSGTVNYEQYF. The entire variable domain, with the rest obtained from reference TRBV5-1 and TRBJ2-7, is as follows: KAGVTQTPRYLIKTRGQQVTLSCSPISGHRSVSWYQQTPGQGLQFLFEYFSETQRNKGNFPGRFSGRQFSNSRSEMNVSTLELGDSALYLCASSSGTVNYEQYFGPGTRLTVT.

The chain carries TRBV28 and TRBJ1-2, with D possibly TRBD1 on 6 matching bases. Trimming shortened V by 7 bases and J by 2 bases, and 17 bases separated the two germline ends. Per germline, CDR1 MDHEN and CDR2 SYDVKM. This CDR3 has 15 residues. The CDR3 loop reads CASTGAPTFNYGYTF. The CDR3 DNA is TGTGCCAGCACGGGGGCACCTACGTTCAACTATGGCTACACCTTC.

The chain carries TRBV3-1 (or the pseudogene TRBV3-2) and TRBJ1-4; unclear D gene. The length of the CDR3 is 13 residues. The germline V gene has CDR1 LGHDT and CDR2 YNNKEL (reference sequence). Trimming stripped 4 bases from V and 7 bases from J, with 10 bases between. The CDR3 sequence: CASSRPRGEKLFF. The CDR3 nucleotides read TGTGCCAGCAGCCGACCCCGTGGTGAAAAACTGTTTTTT.

This clone was seen a single time. The chain uses TRBV18 and TRBJ1-1; 7 nucleotides match TRBD1. Losses at the gene ends were 3 bases for V and 4 bases for J; bases not matched to a gene: 5. CDR3 length equals 14 residues. Germline V gene lookup returns CDR1 KGHSH and CDR2 LQKENI. The CDR3, as DNA: TGTGCCAGCTCACCCCAGGGGGATGGCACTGAAGCTTTCTTT. Translating it yields CASSPQGDGTEAFF.

CDR3 amino acids: CASSWTENNEQFF. CDR3 in DNA: TGTGCCAGCAGTTGGACAGAAAACAATGAGCAGTTCTTC. This chain uses TRBV6-6 with TRBJ2-1, with D tentatively TRBD1 (6 bases). The CDR3 totals 13 residues. Trimming took 4 bases from V and 5 from J, leaving 9 bases between them. Per germline, CDR1 MNHNY and CDR2 SVGAGI (reference sequence).

This clone was picked up one time. The gene calls are TRBV7-9 and TRBJ2-7; maybe TRBD2 (6 bases). V lost 6 bases and J lost 5, with 11 bases in between. Germline lookup yields CDR1 SEHNR and CDR2 FQNEAQ (reference sequence). The CDR3 spans 12 residues. The DNA of the CDR3 is TGTGCCAGCAGACCAGGAGGGGACGAGCAGTACTTC. Translating it yields CASRPGGDEQYF.

The chain uses TRBV18 and TRBJ2-3; D call uncertain. Germline-derived CDR1 and CDR2 are KGHSH and LQKENI. CDR3 length: 14 residues. The germline V and J ends were trimmed by 2 bases and 3 bases, with 9 bases remaining between them. CDR3 coding DNA: TGTGCCAGCTCACCAAACAAACAGACAGATACGCAGTATTTT. It codes for CASSPNKQTDTQYF.

This chain joins TRBV10-1 and TRBJ2-3; 16 bases map to TRBD2. Germline CDR1 and CDR2: WNHNN and SYGVQD (reference sequence). The V segment lost 6 bases and the J segment 5 bases; nucleotides outside the gene matches: 5. This CDR3 contains 16 residues. CDR3 DNA: TGCGCCAGCAGCGCGGGACTAGCGGGGGGGGGAGATACGCAGTATTTT. Its protein is CASSAGLAGGGDTQYF.

The rearrangement joins TRBV30 to TRBJ1-4; possible D gene TRBD1, 5 bases. Germline V lookup: CDR1 GTSNPN, CDR2 SVGIG (reference sequence). The CDR3 has 15 amino acids. Trimming took off 0 bases at V and 0 bases at J, with 8 bases between the two ends. The CDR3: CAWSVWGATNEKLFF. CDR3 DNA: TGTGCCTGGAGTGTGTGGGGGGCAACTAATGAAAAACTGTTTTTT.

The CDR3 bases are TGTGCCAGCAGTTTTACAACTACGGAGCAGTACTTC. Its protein is CASSFTTTEQYF. The V call is TRBV28, the J call TRBJ2-7; D is unresolved. Between the trimmed V and J ends, which lost 3 bases and 7 bases, there was a span of 10 bases. The length of the CDR3 is 12 residues. From germline, CDR1 is MDHEN and CDR2 SYDVKM.

This rearrangement joins TRBV3-1 (or the pseudogene TRBV3-2) to TRBJ1-6; D unresolved. The CDR3 has 12 amino acids. The germline gives CDR1 LGHDT, CDR2 YNNKEL (reference sequence). V was trimmed by 3 bases and J by 10 bases, leaving 7 bases between them. The CDR3 nucleotides read TGTGCCAGCAGCCATGGGGAGTCACCCCTCCACTTT. It is translated as CASSHGESPLHF.

The chain uses TRBV7-3 and TRBJ1-5; no clear D gene. This CDR3 has 17 residues. In germline, CDR1 is SGHTA, CDR2 FQGTGA. Trimming shortened V by 5 bases and J by 0 bases, and 17 bases separated the two germline ends. The chain's CDR3 is CASSLSLDGPSNQPQHF. CDR3 DNA sequence: TGTGCCAGCAGCCTTTCCTTGGACGGACCTAGCAATCAGCCCCAGCATTTT. Combining the CDR3 with reference TRBV7-3 and TRBJ1-5 gives the whole variable domain GAGVSQTPSNKVTEKGKYVELRCDPISGHTALYWYRQSLGQGPEFLIYFQGTGAADDSGLPNDRFFAVRPEGSVSTLKIQRTERGDSAVYLCASSLSLDGPSNQPQHFGDGTRLSIL.

This chain connects TRBV3-1 (or the pseudogene TRBV3-2) to TRBJ1-5, with 8 nucleotides matching TRBD1. Germline assignment: CDR1 LGHDT and CDR2 YNNKEL (reference sequence). V dropped 6 bases and J dropped 8; count of bases not matched to a gene: 6. CDR3 length: 13 amino acids. This CDR3 reads CASRGQAAEPQHF. CDR3 bases: TGTGCCAGCAGGGGACAGGCAGCTGAGCCCCAGCATTTT.

V is TRBV28 and J is TRBJ1-3; TRBD1 matches at 7 bases. The CDR3 has 16 amino acids. V lost 3 bases and J lost 0; bases outside the gene matches: 5. Germline V gives CDR1 MDHEN, CDR2 SYDVKM. The CDR3 sequence: CASSLAGQASGNTIYF. The DNA of the CDR3 is TGTGCCAGCAGTTTGGCTGGACAGGCCTCTGGAAACACCATATATTTT.

V gene TRBV9 combines with J gene TRBJ1-3; D is unresolved. The CDR3 consists of 12 residues. Deletions cut 4 bases from V and 0 bases from J, with 2 bases between. CDR1 and CDR2 from the germline V gene are SGDLS and YYNGEE. CDR3 bases: TGTGCCAGCAGCCCCTCTGGAAACACCATATATTTT. Translation: CASSPSGNTIYF.

A remark on this clone: This sample also contains other DNA sequences that code for the same CDR3. The rearrangement links TRBV4-3 to TRBJ1-2, with D possibly being TRBD1 (5 bases). Germline V gene lookup returns CDR1 LGHNA and CDR2 YSLEER. The CDR3 contains 16 residues. V was trimmed by 0 bases and J by 4 bases, leaving 15 bases between them. The CDR3 DNA sequence: TGCGCCAGCAGCCAAGACAGGGAAGTTCGGGTCTATGGCTACACCTTC. It translates to CASSQDREVRVYGYTF.

This clone was observed a single time. The chain is built from TRBV7-3 and TRBJ1-6; the match to TRBD1 covers 7 bases. Germline CDR1 and CDR2: SGHTA and FQGTGA. The CDR3 totals 13 residues. The V gene end was trimmed by 5 bases and the J gene end by 12 bases; junction bases not matched to a gene: 7. The CDR3 region is CASSADRARPLHF. CDR3 coding DNA: TGTGCCAGCAGCGCCGACAGGGCCAGACCCCTCCACTTT.

The CDR3 loop is CASSLGAGYTF. Written as DNA, the CDR3 is TGTGCCAGCAGCTTAGGTGCGGGCTACACCTTC. The J gene is TRBJ1-2, the V gene TRBV13; D is unresolved. Trimming stripped 0 bases from V and 8 bases from J, with 4 bases between. The CDR3 contains 11 residues. Germline loops: CDR1 PRHDT, CDR2 FYEKMQ (reference sequence).

The rearrangement links TRBV2 to TRBJ1-2, with D possibly being TRBD1 (5 bases). CDR3 length: 13 residues. CDR1 is SNHLY and CDR2 is FYNNEI in the germline V gene. V dropped 4 bases and J dropped 3 bases, with 9 bases sitting between them. CDR3 sequence (DNA): TGTGCCAGCAGTGGACAGTTTGACTATGGCTACACCTTC. Translation: CASSGQFDYGYTF.

The chain has TRBV4-1 and TRBJ2-7; D is perhaps TRBD1 or TRBD2 (5 bases each). Looked up from germline, CDR1 is MGHRA and CDR2 is YSYEKL. Trimming left V 1 base short and J 6 bases short, with 16 bases between. This CDR3 contains 15 residues. The DNA for the CDR3 is TGCGCCAGCAGCCAAGGCCTAGGGACCCTACGCGAGCAGTACTTC. Protein product: CASSQGLGTLREQYF.